Listed below are T cell receptor beta chains from one sample, sequenced in a study of T cell responses to AZD1222 COVID-19 vaccine. TCRdb's copy holds only in-frame clones and misses some; the assay was immunoSEQ multiplex PCR. The table records over 100,000 clones, 80% to 85% of them present only once. Sequences were derived from peripheral blood, sampled on day 0 of AZD1222 vaccination. The origin of the receptors is an adult in good health. Both conserved end residues are part of each CDR3. The D gene is left open where the match is weak. The listing skips clone size in some rows; elsewhere it reads once, few, many or a size class.

d_call: TRBD1; clone_size: .; j_call: TRBJ1-2; v_call: TRBV6-5; cdr3_nt: TGTGCCAGCAGTCGGGACAGGGGGAACTATGGCTACACCTTC; cdr3_aa: CASSRDRGNYGYTF
d_call: .; clone_size: .; j_call: TRBJ2-2; v_call: TRBV7-2; cdr3_nt: TGTGCCAGCAGCCCCACCGGTTTCGGGGAGCTGTTTTTT; cdr3_aa: CASSPTGFGELFF
d_call: TRBD2; clone_size: .; j_call: TRBJ2-5; v_call: TRBV19; cdr3_nt: TGTGCCAGTAGAAGAAGCGGGAGCCACCCCGGGGAGACCCAGTACTTC; cdr3_aa: CASRRSGSHPGETQYF
d_call: .; clone_size: .; j_call: TRBJ1-5; v_call: TRBV6-5; cdr3_nt: TGTGCCAGCAGTTATTTTGCCGGCAATCAGCCCCAGCATTTT; cdr3_aa: CASSYFAGNQPQHF
d_call: TRBD1; clone_size: .; j_call: TRBJ1-5; v_call: TRBV28; cdr3_nt: TGTGCCAGCAGTTTGCCCTCGACAGGGGGCGCGCAGCCCCAGCATTTT; cdr3_aa: CASSLPSTGGAQPQHF
d_call: .; clone_size: .; j_call: TRBJ1-1; v_call: TRBV27; cdr3_nt: TGTGCCAGCAGTTCAGTATTGTACACTGAAGCTTTCTTT; cdr3_aa: CASSSVLYTEAFF
d_call: TRBD1; clone_size: .; j_call: TRBJ1-4; v_call: TRBV29-1; cdr3_nt: TGCAGCGTTCAACCACAGGGGGCAGATGAAAAACTGTTTTTT; cdr3_aa: CSVQPQGADEKLFF
d_call: .; clone_size: .; j_call: TRBJ1-2; v_call: TRBV7-9; cdr3_nt: TGTGCCAGCAAGGACGATAACTATGGCTACACCTTC; cdr3_aa: CASKDDNYGYTF
d_call: .; clone_size: .; j_call: TRBJ2-2; v_call: TRBV6-5; cdr3_nt: TGTGCCAGCAGTTACTCGAAGGGACTCGCCGGGGAGCTGTTTTTT; cdr3_aa: CASSYSKGLAGELFF
d_call: .; clone_size: .; j_call: TRBJ1-5; v_call: TRBV28; cdr3_nt: TGTGCCAGCAGTACGAGGGGCCAGCCCCAGCATTTT; cdr3_aa: CASSTRGQPQHF
d_call: .; clone_size: .; j_call: TRBJ1-1; v_call: TRBV12-3/TRBV12-4; cdr3_nt: TGTGCCAGCAGTCGGTTATATGTGGCTTTCTTT; cdr3_aa: CASSRLYVAFF
d_call: .; clone_size: .; j_call: TRBJ1-5; v_call: TRBV19; cdr3_nt: TGTGCCAGTAGTATAGCCTCCGCAGGGCAAAAGCCCCAGCATTTT; cdr3_aa: CASSIASAGQKPQHF
d_call: .; clone_size: .; j_call: TRBJ2-3; v_call: TRBV5-6; cdr3_nt: TGTGCCACGGGCACAGATACGCAGTATTTT; cdr3_aa: CATGTDTQYF
d_call: .; clone_size: .; j_call: TRBJ2-1; v_call: TRBV5-4; cdr3_nt: TGTGCCAGCAGCTTCGGCGGACACATGGGTAATGAGCAGTTCTTC; cdr3_aa: CASSFGGHMGNEQFF
d_call: TRBD1; clone_size: .; j_call: TRBJ1-6; v_call: TRBV10-1; cdr3_nt: TGCGCCAGCAGTGAGACAGGACAGGGAAGGTGTAATTCACCCCTCCACTTT; cdr3_aa: CASSETGQGRCNSPLHF
d_call: TRBD1; clone_size: few; j_call: TRBJ1-2; v_call: TRBV7-9; cdr3_nt: TGTGCCAGCAGTCCCGGGACAGGGGCCGGCGTCGTCTATGGCTACACCTTC; cdr3_aa: CASSPGTGAGVVYGYTF
d_call: TRBD2; clone_size: many; j_call: TRBJ2-3; v_call: TRBV15; cdr3_nt: TGTGCCACCAGCAGAGCCTTACGACTAGCGGGAGAGAGGGATACGCAGTATTTT; cdr3_aa: CATSRALRLAGERDTQYF
d_call: TRBD2; clone_size: .; j_call: TRBJ2-1; v_call: TRBV19; cdr3_nt: TGTGCCAGTAGTACGGGACTAGCGGGGGGCCGCGGCTACAATGAGCAGTTCTTC; cdr3_aa: CASSTGLAGGRGYNEQFF
d_call: TRBD2; clone_size: .; j_call: TRBJ2-3; v_call: TRBV3-1/TRBV3-2; cdr3_nt: TGTGCCAGCAGCCAAGTACTAGCGGGAGAAGATACGCAGTATTTT; cdr3_aa: CASSQVLAGEDTQYF
d_call: TRBD2; clone_size: .; j_call: TRBJ2-1; v_call: TRBV30; cdr3_nt: TGTGCCTGGAGGGGGGGGAACAATGAGCAGTTCTTC; cdr3_aa: CAWRGGNNEQFF
d_call: .; clone_size: few; j_call: TRBJ2-7; v_call: TRBV7-3; cdr3_nt: TGTGCCAGCAGCTTACAGGACGGATACTACGAGCAGTACTTC; cdr3_aa: CASSLQDGYYEQYF
d_call: .; clone_size: .; j_call: TRBJ2-2; v_call: TRBV5-6; cdr3_nt: TGTGCCAGCAGCTTGTTCGGGGAGCTGTTTTTT; cdr3_aa: CASSLFGELFF
d_call: TRBD1; clone_size: few; j_call: TRBJ2-2; v_call: TRBV28; cdr3_nt: TGTGCCAGCAGTTTGTTGTCTTTCAGGGGGCACGCCGGGGAGCTGTTTTTT; cdr3_aa: CASSLLSFRGHAGELFF
d_call: TRBD1; clone_size: .; j_call: TRBJ2-4; v_call: TRBV20-1; cdr3_nt: TGCAGTGCTAGTCCGGGACAGGGGGCGGACATTCAGTACTTC; cdr3_aa: CSASPGQGADIQYF
d_call: TRBD1; clone_size: .; j_call: TRBJ2-5; v_call: TRBV5-1; cdr3_nt: TGCGCCAGCAGCACGGGACAGGGAGAAGAGACCCAGTACTTC; cdr3_aa: CASSTGQGEETQYF
d_call: TRBD1; clone_size: .; j_call: TRBJ1-3; v_call: TRBV7-2; cdr3_nt: TGTGCCAGCAGCTCGGGACAGGGGGCCTCTGGAAACACCATATATTTT; cdr3_aa: CASSSGQGASGNTIYF
d_call: TRBD1; clone_size: .; j_call: TRBJ2-7; v_call: TRBV27; cdr3_nt: TGTGCCAGCAGTTTGGGACAGGGGGCCTACGAGCAGTACTTC; cdr3_aa: CASSLGQGAYEQYF
d_call: TRBD1; clone_size: .; j_call: TRBJ1-6; v_call: TRBV5-1; cdr3_nt: TGCGCCAGCAGCTTCGACCCGGGACAGCCGAATTCACCCCTCCACTTT; cdr3_aa: CASSFDPGQPNSPLHF
d_call: TRBD1; clone_size: .; j_call: TRBJ1-6; v_call: TRBV6-1; cdr3_nt: TGTGCCAGCAGTGAGGGGACAGGGGCCGCTCTCTCCTATAATTCACCCCTCCACTTT; cdr3_aa: CASSEGTGAALSYNSPLHF
d_call: TRBD2; clone_size: few; j_call: TRBJ2-3; v_call: TRBV5-1; cdr3_nt: TGCGCCAGCAGCTTCGGCGGGAGGGTTGGAAATACGCAGTATTTT; cdr3_aa: CASSFGGRVGNTQYF
d_call: TRBD1; clone_size: .; j_call: TRBJ2-5; v_call: TRBV12-3/TRBV12-4; cdr3_nt: TGTGCCAGCAGAACAGGGGTCCAAGAGACCCAGTACTTC; cdr3_aa: CASRTGVQETQYF
d_call: .; clone_size: .; j_call: TRBJ2-7; v_call: TRBV11-3; cdr3_nt: TGTGCCAGCACGCCGGACGGAGCCTCCTACGAGCAGTACTTC; cdr3_aa: CASTPDGASYEQYF
d_call: TRBD2; clone_size: .; j_call: TRBJ2-1; v_call: TRBV20-1; cdr3_nt: TGCAGTGCGAGTCGACCGGGACTAGCGGGGTTAGTAAGCTCCTACAATGAGCAGTTCTTC; cdr3_aa: CSASRPGLAGLVSSYNEQFF
d_call: .; clone_size: .; j_call: TRBJ2-3; v_call: TRBV19; cdr3_nt: TGTGCCAGTAGTAGAGGGACCCTACCCTATACGCAGTATTTT; cdr3_aa: CASSRGTLPYTQYF
d_call: TRBD1; clone_size: once; j_call: TRBJ1-5; v_call: TRBV7-9; cdr3_nt: TGTGCCAGCAGCTGGGACAGGTCCCAACAGCCCCAGCATTTT; cdr3_aa: CASSWDRSQQPQHF
d_call: .; clone_size: .; j_call: TRBJ1-1; v_call: TRBV9; cdr3_nt: TGTGCCAGCAGCGTCCTCGAAAACACTGAAGCTTTCTTT; cdr3_aa: CASSVLENTEAFF
d_call: TRBD2; clone_size: once; j_call: TRBJ2-3; v_call: TRBV30; cdr3_nt: TGTGCCTGGAGTCCCACAGGGGGACTAGCGTTATCAGTGCAGTATTTT; cdr3_aa: CAWSPTGGLALSVQYF
d_call: .; clone_size: .; j_call: TRBJ1-5; v_call: TRBV27; cdr3_nt: TGTGCCAGCAGTTTATACCGTCTTGGCAATCAGCCCCAGCATTTT; cdr3_aa: CASSLYRLGNQPQHF
d_call: TRBD1; clone_size: .; j_call: TRBJ2-5; v_call: TRBV18; cdr3_nt: TGTGCCAGCTCACCGTCAGGGGACAGTGGGACCCAGTACTTC; cdr3_aa: CASSPSGDSGTQYF
d_call: .; clone_size: few; j_call: TRBJ1-5; v_call: TRBV19; cdr3_nt: TGTGCCAGTAGTATACCAGGGGGCAATCAGCCCCAGCATTTT; cdr3_aa: CASSIPGGNQPQHF
d_call: .; clone_size: .; j_call: TRBJ1-6; v_call: TRBV27; cdr3_nt: TGTGCCAGCAGTCCGCGGGGTCCCACTGTCTATAATTCACCCCTCCACTTT; cdr3_aa: CASSPRGPTVYNSPLHF